This TCR beta chain was identified in a study of blood T cells in healthy people across ages. CDR1 is LGHNA and CDR2 is YNFKEQ in the germline V gene. Trimming left V 0 bases short and J 3 bases short, with 8 bases between. This CDR3 is 14 amino acids long. Points from the study as a whole: The recorded TCR beta diversity per million T cells decreased in a roughly linear manner with age. Changes in expanded clonotypes were possibly confounded, as the CMV status of donors was unknown.

This clonotype has just a few counts. Its target is not known. Alongside a J-beta primer mix, a sample-barcoded 5' primer served in a second PCR lasting about 7 to 11 cycles. From the 5' RACE reads, TCRdb called clonotypes with MiXCR, one entry per CDR3 protein. The data hold hundreds of thousands of distinct CDR3 sequences, with about 48% observed a single time. What was sequenced was blood. V is TRBV4-2 and J is TRBJ2-5; unclear D gene. This sequence originates from a man younger than 45 in good health. Here the CDR3 DNA reads TGTGCCAGCAGCCAAGATCTAGGGAAAGAGACCCAGTACTTC. Translation gives CASSQDLGKETQYF.